Each of the 9 T cell receptor beta chains below was sequenced from the same sample in a study of radiation and T cells in renal cell carcinoma. Generated by immunoSEQ multiplex PCR, the TCRdb table keeps only in-frame clones and is missing some. This sample yields about 150,000 clones, of which roughly 87% are seen a single time; 10% to 15% belongs to the top ten. Time point in this sample: blood 2 weeks post-SBRT. Treatment reported: 15 Gy SBRT to primary tumor, nephrectomy 4 weeks later. Sequenced here: blood, sampled from a patient whose treatment included radiotherapy and nephrectomy. Every receptor here comes from a woman in her fifties or sixties with renal cell carcinoma.

V is TRBV6-6 and J is TRBJ1-6; D call uncertain. The CDR3 contains 11 residues. CDR1 and CDR2 from the germline V gene are MNHNY and SVGAGI (reference sequence). The germline V and J ends were trimmed by 4 bases and 7 bases, with 2 bases remaining between them. In nucleotides, the CDR3 is TGTGCCAGCAGTTCCAATTCACCCCTCCACTTT. Translating it yields CASSSNSPLHF.

The J gene is TRBJ2-3, the V gene TRBV19; D ambiguous. The CDR3 is 16 amino acids. Germline loops: CDR1 LNHDA, CDR2 SQIVND (reference sequence). Trimming took off 3 bases at V and 0 bases at J, with 13 bases between the two ends. CDR3 DNA sequence: TGTGCCAGTAGTATTTCAGGCGACCCAAGCACAGATACGCAGTATTTT. This sequence encodes CASSISGDPSTDTQYF.

This chain joins TRBV7-8 and TRBJ2-4; no definite D call. Between the trimmed V and J ends, which lost 1 base and 4 bases, there was a span of 14 bases. The CDR3 totals 16 residues. Germline V CDR1 and CDR2: SGHVS, FQNEAQ. This CDR3 is CASSLELRAAKNIQYF. CDR3 bases: TGTGCCAGCAGCTTAGAACTACGGGCAGCAAAAAACATTCAGTACTTC.

V is TRBV6-4 and J is TRBJ1-1, with TRBD1 as a possible D gene (5 bases). The CDR3 runs to 13 residues. The V end was cut by 6 bases, the J end by 1 base, with 9 bases between. Germline loops: CDR1 MRHNA, CDR2 SNTAGT. This CDR3 reads CASSPRENTEAFF. As DNA, the CDR3 is TGTGCCAGCAGCCCCAGGGAGAACACTGAAGCTTTCTTT.

The chain employs TRBV30 and TRBJ1-3, with 8 bases fitting TRBD1. With V trimmed by 5 bases and J by 9 bases, 12 bases remained unmatched. CDR1 and CDR2 from the germline V gene are GTSNPN and SVGIG (reference sequence). The CDR3 contains 14 residues. The CDR3 nucleotides are TGTGCCTGGGCCATTCGACAGGGGTTTGGCACCATATATTTT. This gives the protein CAWAIRQGFGTIYF. Full variable domain (missing parts from reference TRBV30 and TRBJ1-3): SQTIHQWPATLVQPVGSPLSLECTVEGTSNPNLYWYRQAAGRGLQLLFYSVGIGQISSEVPQNLSASRPQDRQFILSSKKLLLSDSGFYLCAWAIRQGFGTIYFGEGSWLTVV.

The chain uses TRBV5-1 and TRBJ1-6; D possibly corresponds to TRBD1 (5 bases). Germline CDR1 SGHRS, CDR2 YFSETQ. Trimming removed 2 bases at V and 10 bases at J, with 16 bases between. There are 15 residues in the CDR3. CDR3 in amino acids: CASSFKGPRESPLHF. DNA for the CDR3: TGCGCCAGCAGCTTCAAGGGGCCCCGGGAGTCACCCCTCCACTTT.

The chain carries TRBV9 and TRBJ2-1; 8 nucleotides line up with TRBD1. The CDR3 totals 16 residues. Germline V gene lookup returns CDR1 SGDLS and CDR2 YYNGEE. With V trimmed by 0 bases and J by 3 bases, 5 bases remained unmatched. As DNA, the CDR3 is TGTGCCAGCAGCGTAGTCGGGACAGGTTTCTACAATGAGCAGTTCTTC. Protein sequence: CASSVVGTGFYNEQFF.

The V and J genes are TRBV7-8 and TRBJ2-5, with D perhaps matching TRBD2 (5 bases). The CDR3 runs 16 residues. Germline CDR1 SGHVS, CDR2 FQNEAQ. Trimming shortened V by 6 bases and J by 4 bases, and 21 bases separated the two germline ends. CDR3 loop: CASRPLLGAIGETQYF. The CDR3 nucleotides are TGTGCCAGCAGGCCCCTGCTGGGAGCCATTGGAGAGACCCAGTACTTC.

The J gene is TRBJ2-7, the V gene TRBV19; 8 bases fit TRBD1. Trimming cost V 3 bases and J 2 bases; bases outside gene matches: 6. The CDR3 has 15 amino acids. Germline CDR1 LNHDA, CDR2 SQIVND (reference sequence). Here the CDR3 reads CASSIRGTGTYEQYF. The CDR3, as DNA: TGTGCCAGTAGTATCCGAGGGACAGGTACCTACGAGCAGTACTTC.